This T cell receptor beta chain stems from a study of OX40 agonist ivuxolimab in advanced cancers. Profiling relied on immunoSEQ multiplex PCR, and the TCRdb table lists in-frame clones only, not all of them. The sample shows more than 85,000 clones, around nine tenths of them seen only once. Germline V CDR1 and CDR2: MNHNS, SASEGT. V was shortened by 5 bases and J by 4 bases, with 13 bases between the two germline ends. The CDR3 loop spans 14 amino acids. The sequence was collected from an adult with an advanced solid tumor such as melanoma, head and neck, liver or kidney cancer. The V gene is TRBV6-1, the J gene TRBJ2-3; the D call may be TRBD1 or TRBD2 (5 bases each). Sequenced here: CD4+ or CD8+ T cells sorted from blood, sampled in a trial of the OX40 agonist ivuxolimab. CDR3 DNA sequence: TGTGCCAGCAGTCCCTCTGGGGGTTCAGATACGCAGTATTTT. It specifies CASSPSGGSDTQYF.